Included here is one T cell receptor (beta chain) sequence, with context. Assembly of TCR beta libraries relied on iRepertoire HTBI primers together with Arm-PCR of CDR3 regions. TCRdb called the multiplex PCR reads again in MiXCR, with one record for every CDR3 protein. The sample holds some 300,000 distinct CDR3 sequences, 22% seen once. This record comes from a study of regulatory T cells in long-lasting Graves disease. This sample's time point: persistent/refractory GD, antithyroid drugs over 5 years with positive TRAb. The TCR library was made from RNA extracted from PBMCs. In each case, Graves' disease was diagnosed per American Thyroid Association guidelines. In this cohort, patients came from an endocrinology department located in Xi'an, China. This specimen consisted of peripheral blood mononuclear cells (PBMCs), obtained when the disease was refractory, from a patient treated with antithyroid drugs. The sequence was collected from a female donor with Graves disease.

The CDR3 loop is CASRVVNGEQYF. The CDR3 DNA sequence: TGCGCCAGCAGAGTAGTAAATGGCGAGCAGTACTTC. The chain is built from TRBV5-1 and TRBJ2-7; D is ambiguous. The ends were cut back, 5 bases at V and 6 bases at J, with 12 bases in the middle. There are 12 residues in the CDR3. Germline loops: CDR1 SGHRS, CDR2 YFSETQ.